The 30 T cell receptor beta chains below all came from one sample that was sequenced in a study of OX40 agonist ivuxolimab in advanced cancers. The data were produced by immunoSEQ multiplex PCR, yet TCRdb's version contains in-frame clones alone and is incomplete. The data contain 91,000 or so clones, 86% of them seen just once; the ten biggest clones take up roughly 2.1%. The specimen comprised CD4+ or CD8+ T cells sorted from blood, sampled in a trial of the OX40 agonist ivuxolimab. The receptors were gathered from an adult with an advanced solid tumor such as melanoma, head and neck, liver or kidney cancer.

V usage is TRBV7-9 and J usage is TRBJ2-2, with D uncertain. In germline, CDR1 is SEHNR, CDR2 FQNEAQ (reference sequence). This CDR3 is 17 amino acids long. Trimming cost V 0 bases and J 1 base, with 12 bases left between them. CDR3 loop: CASSLAGAIRNTGELFF. The CDR3 DNA is TGTGCCAGCAGCTTAGCGGGCGCGATCAGGAACACCGGGGAGCTGTTTTTT.

The chain employs TRBV5-1 and TRBJ1-2; 8 bases match TRBD1. Looked up from germline, CDR1 is SGHRS and CDR2 is YFSETQ. V dropped 2 bases and J dropped 4; count of bases not matched to a gene: 7. CDR3 length equals 15 residues. The CDR3 region is CASSFTGGQGYGYTF. As DNA, the CDR3 is TGCGCCAGCAGCTTTACCGGCGGACAGGGCTATGGCTACACCTTC. Full variable domain (outside the CDR3, taken from reference TRBV5-1 and TRBJ1-2): KAGVTQTPRYLIKTRGQQVTLSCSPISGHRSVSWYQQTPGQGLQFLFEYFSETQRNKGNFPGRFSGRQFSNSRSEMNVSTLELGDSALYLCASSFTGGQGYGYTFGSGTRLTVV.

This clone was counted between two and nine times. The chain has TRBV18 and TRBJ1-1; 7 bases match TRBD1. The CDR3 loop spans 15 amino acids. The V segment lost 3 bases and the J segment 4 bases; nucleotides outside the gene matches: 8. Looked up from germline, CDR1 is KGHSH and CDR2 is LQKENI. The CDR3 bases are TGTGCCAGCTCACCTACGACAGGGCAGGGCACTGAAGCTTTCTTT. Amino acids: CASSPTTGQGTEAFF. Full variable domain (remainder filled in from reference TRBV18 and TRBJ1-1): NAGVMQNPRHLVRRRGQEARLRCSPMKGHSHVYWYRQLPEEGLKFMVYLQKENIIDESGMPKERFSAEFPKEGPSILRIQQVVRGDSAAYFCASSPTTGQGTEAFFGQGTRLTVV.

Comments on this clone: Other DNA sequences in this sample translate to the same CDR3. The CDR3 region has the DNA TGTGCCAGCAGGCTAGCGGGAGGACCCTACAATGAGCAGTTCTTC. Its protein is CASRLAGGPYNEQFF. The chain combines TRBV6-5 with TRBJ2-1, with 11 bases lining up with TRBD2. Germline V gene lookup returns CDR1 MNHEY and CDR2 SVGAGI. The V gene end was trimmed by 6 bases and the J gene end by 2 bases; junction bases not matched to a gene: 3. CDR3 length: 15 residues.

The chain combines TRBV14 with TRBJ1-3, with D maybe TRBD1 (6 bases). The CDR3 spans 18 residues. Between the trimmed V and J ends, which lost 0 bases and 2 bases, there was a span of 17 bases. CDR1 is SGHDN, CDR2 FVKESK, per germline. The CDR3 sequence is CASSQDLGRGIPGNTIYF. The CDR3 nucleotides read TGTGCCAGCAGCCAAGATCTTGGCAGGGGAATCCCTGGAAACACCATATATTTT. Using reference TRBV14 and TRBJ1-3 for the parts outside the CDR3, the full variable domain is EAGVTQFPSHSVIEKGQTVTLRCDPISGHDNLYWYRRVMGKEIKFLLHFVKESKQDESGMPNNRFLAERTGGTYSTLKVQPAELEDSGVYFCASSQDLGRGIPGNTIYFGEGSWLTVV.

This rearrangement joins TRBV5-1 to TRBJ2-5, with 11 positions matching TRBD2. Germline CDR1 and CDR2: SGHRS and YFSETQ. Trimming at V came to 3 bases and at J to 2 bases, leaving 6 bases not matched to a gene. The CDR3 spans 16 residues. CDR3 in amino acids: CASSSGLAAYQETQYF. Written as DNA, the CDR3 is TGCGCCAGCAGCTCGGGACTAGCGGCATATCAAGAGACCCAGTACTTC.

About this clone itself: This may be a read error, as it is one base from a much larger clone. The chain has TRBV9 and TRBJ2-7; 7 bases are shared with TRBD1. In germline, CDR1 is SGDLS, CDR2 YYNGEE. This CDR3 is 14 amino acids long. CDR3 coding DNA: TGTGCCAGCAGCATCGGGGACAGATCCTACGGGCAGTACTTC. Protein: CASSIGDRSYGQYF.

This chain joins TRBV7-9 and TRBJ2-7, with unresolved D. V shed 5 bases and J shed 3 bases, with 8 bases lying between them. The CDR3 contains 12 residues. CDR1 is SEHNR, CDR2 FQNEAQ, per germline (reference sequence). CDR3 amino acids: CASSISNYEQYF. CDR3 nucleotides: TGTGCCAGCAGCATAAGTAACTACGAGCAGTACTTC.

The chain has TRBV7-9 and TRBJ2-2; no clear D. The CDR3 is 16 residues long. V was clipped by 5 bases and J by 2 bases, with 15 bases between them. The germline V gene encodes CDR1 SEHNR and CDR2 FQNEAQ (reference sequence). CDR3 in amino acids: CASSVGSLGNTGELFF. CDR3 coding DNA: TGTGCCAGCAGCGTTGGGTCCCTGGGAAACACCGGGGAGCTGTTTTTT.

The chain uses TRBV5-8 and TRBJ2-7, with D possibly TRBD2 on 6 matching bases. The germline gives CDR1 SGHTS, CDR2 YDEGEE. The CDR3 runs 15 residues. Between the trimmed V and J ends, which lost 2 bases and 1 base, there was a span of 13 bases. CDR3 residues: CASSFAGSGSYEQYF. The CDR3 DNA reads TGTGCCAGCAGCTTTGCGGGGTCGGGGTCCTACGAGCAGTACTTC.

The J gene is TRBJ1-2, the V gene TRBV6-5, with 7 bases aligning to TRBD1. Per the germline V gene, CDR1 is MNHEY and CDR2 is SVGAGI. The length of the CDR3 is 13 residues. V dropped 6 bases and J dropped 5; count of bases not matched to a gene: 6. The CDR3, as DNA: TGTGCCAGCAGCCCGGCGGGACAGTATGGCTACACCTTC. Its protein product is CASSPAGQYGYTF.

This clone was seen a single time. The V and J genes are TRBV5-1 and TRBJ2-5; 7 nucleotides match TRBD2. The CDR3 has 15 amino acids. Germline values: CDR1 SGHRS, CDR2 YFSETQ. The V and J ends lost 0 bases and 5 bases, in that order; junction bases with no gene match: 7. The CDR3 reads CASSLALSGKETQYF. CDR3 nucleotides: TGCGCCAGCAGCTTGGCTTTGAGCGGGAAGGAGACCCAGTACTTC. Together with reference TRBV5-1 and TRBJ2-5, the CDR3 gives the full variable domain: KAGVTQTPRYLIKTRGQQVTLSCSPISGHRSVSWYQQTPGQGLQFLFEYFSETQRNKGNFPGRFSGRQFSNSRSEMNVSTLELGDSALYLCASSLALSGKETQYFGPGTRLLVL.

The V call is TRBV5-4, the J call TRBJ1-2, with D possibly matching TRBD1 (6 bases). V was trimmed by 0 bases and J by 4 bases, leaving 16 bases between them. This CDR3 spans 16 amino acids. Germline V gives CDR1 SGHNT, CDR2 YYREEE (reference sequence). The CDR3 region has the DNA TGTGCCAGCAGCTTGGGAGGCGTAGGGGGAGTCTATGGCTACACCTTC. Protein product: CASSLGGVGGVYGYTF.

This clone was counted once. The rearrangement links TRBV30 to TRBJ1-3, with D maybe TRBD1 (5 bases). Germline assignment: CDR1 GTSNPN and CDR2 SVGIG (reference sequence). The CDR3 runs 15 residues. Trimming removed 2 bases at V and 2 bases at J, with 13 bases between. The CDR3 reads CAWSFTGVAGNTIYF. The CDR3 DNA reads as TGTGCCTGGAGTTTTACGGGGGTAGCTGGAAACACCATATATTTT.

The gene calls are TRBV27 and TRBJ1-5, with D tentatively TRBD1 (5 bases). V lost 5 bases and J lost 5, with 13 bases in between. The CDR3 sequence is 14 residues long. Germline loops: CDR1 MNHEY, CDR2 SMNVEV (reference sequence). The CDR3 DNA follows: TGTGCCAGCAGTCTCGCCTGGGGGGATCAGCCCCAGCATTTT. It yields the protein CASSLAWGDQPQHF.

The rearrangement joins TRBV29-1 to TRBJ2-3; 14 bases agree with TRBD2. Germline V gives CDR1 SQVTM, CDR2 ANQGSEA. CDR3 size: 14 residues. The V gene end was trimmed by 8 bases and the J gene end by 4 bases; junction bases not matched to a gene: 5. CDR3 residues: CSPLGLAGADTQYF. CDR3 in DNA: TGCAGCCCCTTGGGACTAGCGGGGGCAGATACGCAGTATTTT.

This clone occurred once. The chain links TRBV6-6 to TRBJ1-6; D is perhaps TRBD1 (5 bases). In germline, CDR1 is MNHNY, CDR2 SVGAGI (reference sequence). The CDR3 consists of 15 residues. V was trimmed by 6 bases and J by 8 bases, leaving 17 bases between them. CDR3 region: CASRDDKRGYSPLHF. The CDR3 DNA is TGTGCCAGCAGGGACGACAAGAGGGGATATTCACCCCTCCACTTT.

The gene calls are TRBV6-5 and TRBJ2-1; D is ambiguous. The germline gives CDR1 MNHEY, CDR2 SVGAGI. Trimming took 2 bases from V and 3 from J, leaving 8 bases between them. CDR3 length: 14 amino acids. The CDR3 region has the DNA TGTGCCAGCAGTTACGTGCCTGACTACAATGAGCAGTTCTTC. Translating gives CASSYVPDYNEQFF.

This sequence joins TRBV13 and TRBJ1-2, with D unclear. Germline lookup yields CDR1 PRHDT and CDR2 FYEKMQ (reference sequence). The CDR3 sequence is 15 residues long. Trimming shortened V by 6 bases and J by 4 bases, and 18 bases separated the two germline ends. The CDR3 reads CASRIRDAGSYGYTF. The CDR3 DNA reads as TGTGCCAGCAGAATAAGAGACGCGGGAAGCTATGGCTACACCTTC.

This chain uses TRBV7-9 with TRBJ2-1; TRBD2 agrees at 7 bases. The CDR3 extends over 13 amino acids. Germline CDR1 and CDR2: SEHNR and FQNEAQ (reference sequence). The ends lost 1 base at V and 10 bases at J; junction bases unmatched: 4. The CDR3 reads CASSLGGREEQFF. The CDR3 coding sequence is TGTGCCAGCAGCTTAGGGGGGAGGGAGGAGCAGTTCTTC.

V usage is TRBV5-1 and J usage is TRBJ2-5, with no clear D. The CDR3 extends over 13 amino acids. The germline CDR1 and CDR2 sequences are SGHRS and YFSETQ. V was shortened by 0 bases and J by 5 bases, with 8 bases between the two germline ends. This CDR3 is CASSLDTGETQYF. The CDR3 DNA reads as TGCGCCAGCAGCTTGGATACGGGTGAGACCCAGTACTTC.

The chain employs TRBV11-3 and TRBJ2-2; 8 nucleotides agree with TRBD1. Per the germline V gene, CDR1 is SGHNT and CDR2 is YENEEA. V was pared by 3 bases and J by 1 base, with 1 base of the junction left unmatched. The CDR3 sequence is 15 residues long. CDR3 protein: CASSFGTGNTGELFF. CDR3 nucleotide sequence: TGTGCCAGCAGCTTCGGGACAGGGAACACCGGGGAGCTGTTTTTT.

The chain couples TRBV5-1 to TRBJ2-3; TRBD2 matches at 9 bases. Germline V gives CDR1 SGHRS, CDR2 YFSETQ. V trimming: 0 bases; J trimming: 2 bases; junction bases outside the gene matches: 7. This CDR3 contains 17 residues. The CDR3 is CASSLGLSGGPTDTQYF. In DNA form, the CDR3 reads TGCGCCAGCAGCTTGGGCCTTAGCGGGGGCCCCACAGATACGCAGTATTTT.

V and J are TRBV10-1 and TRBJ2-3; 9 nucleotides match TRBD1. CDR1 and CDR2 (germline): WNHNN, SYGVQD (reference sequence). The length of the CDR3 is 16 residues. Germline trimming cut 5 bases from V and 1 base from J; bases unmatched to any gene: 7. CDR3 residues: CASSQGTGSGTDTQYF. CDR3 coding DNA: TGCGCCAGCAGTCAAGGGACAGGGAGTGGCACAGATACGCAGTATTTT.

The chain uses TRBV9 and TRBJ2-3; TRBD2 matches at 10 bases. Germline CDR1 reads SGDLS; CDR2 reads YYNGEE. Trimming took 3 bases from V and 4 from J; bases not matched to a gene: 5. CDR3 size: 15 residues. The CDR3 DNA reads TGTGCCAGCAGCGAAAGCGGGAGGGCCCCAGATACGCAGTATTTT. Residues: CASSESGRAPDTQYF.

The chain links TRBV6-1 to TRBJ1-1; D not certain. Germline V gene lookup returns CDR1 MNHNS and CDR2 SASEGT. The CDR3 totals 13 residues. V was clipped by 6 bases and J by 1 base, with 9 bases between them. CDR3 DNA sequence: TGTGCCAGCAGCGGGAATGGGAACACTGAAGCTTTCTTT. This translates into CASSGNGNTEAFF.

The CDR3 region is CAISESGPGEQYF. CDR3 nucleotides: TGTGCCATCAGTGAGTCGGGCCCGGGCGAGCAGTACTTC. V gene TRBV10-3 combines with J gene TRBJ2-7, with D unclear. The CDR3 is 13 amino acids. Germline CDR1 and CDR2: ENHRY and SYGVKD. V was shortened by 0 bases and J by 6 bases, with 9 bases between the two germline ends.

The gene calls are TRBV29-1 and TRBJ2-5; 9 bases agree with TRBD2. CDR1 is SQVTM and CDR2 is ANQGSEA in the germline V gene. This CDR3 spans 12 amino acids. The V and J ends lost 6 bases and 5 bases, in that order; junction bases with no gene match: 4. The CDR3 DNA follows: TGCAGCGTCATTAGCGGGAGCGAGACCCAGTACTTC. It yields the protein CSVISGSETQYF.

The chain has TRBV5-1 and TRBJ2-3; D may be TRBD1 or TRBD2 (5 bases each). V lost 1 base and J 2 bases, leaving 11 bases between the germline ends. The CDR3 totals 15 residues. Germline CDR1 is SGHRS and CDR2 is YFSETQ. For the CDR3, the DNA is TGCGCCAGCAGCTTGTCGACGGGACCCACAGATACGCAGTATTTT. It translates to CASSLSTGPTDTQYF.

The genes are TRBV30 and TRBJ1-1; 9 bases line up with TRBD1. CDR3 length: 16 residues. The germline CDR1 and CDR2 sequences are GTSNPN and SVGIG (reference sequence). Trimming took 3 bases from V and 2 from J; bases not matched to a gene: 10. The DNA of the CDR3 is TGTGCCTGGAGGAGAAGGACAGGGGTGATAAACACTGAAGCTTTCTTT. Encoded protein: CAWRRRTGVINTEAFF.